These T cell receptor beta chains were read from a single sample in a study of beta chain features in type 1 diabetes. Profiling relied on immunoSEQ multiplex PCR, and the TCRdb table lists in-frame clones only, not all of them. The sample consists of nearly 350,000 clones, about a tenth of them appearing once. Sequencing was performed on central memory CD4+ T cells from blood. These TCRs come from a man in his thirties or forties with type 1 diabetes. Each CDR3 is given with its conserved first and last residue. The order of the fields is J gene, V gene, D gene, clone size, CDR3 protein, CDR3 DNA. The D gene is left open where the match is weak. Size values are once, few and many counts, or a class for expanded clones, and some rows have none.

J gene: TRBJ1-1; V gene: TRBV29-1; D gene: TRBD1; clone size: -; CDR3 protein: CSTWDRRTEAFF; CDR3 DNA: TGCAGCACGTGGGACAGGAGAACTGAAGCTTTCTTT
J gene: TRBJ2-7; V gene: TRBV5-1; D gene: -; clone size: -; CDR3 protein: CASSWSGLGYEQYF; CDR3 DNA: TGCGCCAGCAGTTGGAGCGGCCTGGGCTACGAGCAGTACTTC
J gene: TRBJ2-2; V gene: TRBV7-9; D gene: -; clone size: few; CDR3 protein: CASSLSRGIRNTGELFF; CDR3 DNA: TGTGCCAGCAGCTTATCTAGGGGAATACGTAACACCGGGGAGCTGTTTTTT
J gene: TRBJ2-7; V gene: TRBV7-2; D gene: -; clone size: few; CDR3 protein: CASSLSVEGRGEQYF; CDR3 DNA: TGTGCCAGCAGCTTATCGGTGGAGGGACGGGGCGAGCAGTACTTC
J gene: TRBJ1-6; V gene: TRBV15; D gene: -; clone size: -; CDR3 protein: CATSRDNGPLHF; CDR3 DNA: TGTGCCACCAGCAGAGATAATGGACCCCTCCACTTT
J gene: TRBJ2-2; V gene: TRBV7-2; D gene: TRBD1; clone size: few; CDR3 protein: CASSYGQGANTGELFF; CDR3 DNA: TGTGCCAGCAGCTACGGACAGGGGGCGAACACCGGGGAGCTGTTTTTT
J gene: TRBJ1-5; V gene: TRBV4-3; D gene: -; clone size: -; CDR3 protein: CASSPRAGGPSNQPQHF; CDR3 DNA: TGCGCCAGCAGCCCCCGGGCCGGGGGTCCTAGCAATCAGCCCCAGCATTTT
J gene: TRBJ1-1; V gene: TRBV5-1; D gene: -; clone size: -; CDR3 protein: CASSIDRLNTEAFF; CDR3 DNA: TGCGCCAGCAGTATCGACAGACTGAACACTGAAGCTTTCTTT
J gene: TRBJ2-7; V gene: TRBV29-1; D gene: -; clone size: -; CDR3 protein: CSVDSGPVGHEQYF; CDR3 DNA: TGCAGCGTTGACTCGGGGCCGGTTGGCCACGAGCAGTACTTC
J gene: TRBJ1-1; V gene: TRBV6-1; D gene: -; clone size: few; CDR3 protein: CASSERSGAFF; CDR3 DNA: TGTGCCAGCAGTGAACGGTCGGGAGCTTTCTTT
J gene: TRBJ2-1; V gene: TRBV2; D gene: -; clone size: few; CDR3 protein: CASRGGGVEQFF; CDR3 DNA: TGTGCCAGCAGGGGAGGAGGGGTTGAGCAGTTCTTC
J gene: TRBJ2-5; V gene: TRBV28; D gene: -; clone size: many; CDR3 protein: CASSLSDYQETQYF; CDR3 DNA: TGTGCCAGCAGTTTGTCGGACTACCAAGAGACCCAGTACTTC
J gene: TRBJ1-2; V gene: TRBV9; D gene: -; clone size: few; CDR3 protein: CASSVTGDYGYTF; CDR3 DNA: TGTGCCAGCTCGGTTACAGGAGACTATGGCTACACCTTC
J gene: TRBJ1-6; V gene: TRBV27; D gene: -; clone size: -; CDR3 protein: CASSFGGGPLHF; CDR3 DNA: TGTGCCAGCAGTTTTGGTGGCGGACCCCTCCACTTT
J gene: TRBJ2-4; V gene: TRBV7-2; D gene: -; clone size: -; CDR3 protein: CASSFPDSNIQYF; CDR3 DNA: TGTGCCAGCAGCTTTCCGGACTCAAACATTCAGTACTTC
J gene: TRBJ1-1; V gene: TRBV6-5; D gene: -; clone size: -; CDR3 protein: CASSSRDGHTEAFF; CDR3 DNA: TGTGCCAGCAGTTCCAGGGATGGGCACACTGAAGCTTTCTTT
J gene: TRBJ1-3; V gene: TRBV5-1; D gene: -; clone size: few; CDR3 protein: CASSFDGNTIYF; CDR3 DNA: TGCGCCAGCAGCTTCGATGGAAACACCATATATTTT
J gene: TRBJ2-7; V gene: TRBV5-4; D gene: -; clone size: -; CDR3 protein: CASSLGRDYEQYF; CDR3 DNA: TGTGCCAGCAGCTTGGGCAGGGACTACGAGCAGTACTTC
J gene: TRBJ1-1; V gene: TRBV19; D gene: TRBD1; clone size: -; CDR3 protein: CASIETDRLGQAFF; CDR3 DNA: TGTGCCAGTATCGAAACGGACAGGTTGGGACAAGCTTTCTTT
J gene: TRBJ1-3; V gene: TRBV6-4; D gene: TRBD1; clone size: -; CDR3 protein: CASSTGGRNTIYF; CDR3 DNA: TGTGCCAGCAGTACAGGGGGGAGAAACACCATATATTTT
J gene: TRBJ1-5; V gene: TRBV19; D gene: -; clone size: -; CDR3 protein: CASSMRKSTSNQPQHF; CDR3 DNA: TGTGCCAGTAGTATGAGAAAGTCCACTAGCAATCAGCCCCAGCATTTT
J gene: TRBJ2-7; V gene: TRBV6-1; D gene: TRBD1; clone size: few; CDR3 protein: CASSSGTGRNEQYF; CDR3 DNA: TGTGCCAGCAGTTCCGGGACAGGGAGGAACGAGCAGTACTTC
J gene: TRBJ1-6; V gene: TRBV7-8; D gene: TRBD1; clone size: -; CDR3 protein: CASSTRQGAAPLHF; CDR3 DNA: TGTGCCAGCAGCACCCGACAGGGGGCGGCACCCCTCCACTTT
J gene: TRBJ1-2; V gene: TRBV27; D gene: -; clone size: many; CDR3 protein: CARTGTDGYTF; CDR3 DNA: TGTGCCAGAACAGGGACCGATGGCTACACCTTC
J gene: TRBJ1-2; V gene: TRBV25-1; D gene: -; clone size: -; CDR3 protein: CASGGTDFYGYTF; CDR3 DNA: TGTGCCAGCGGGGGGACCGACTTCTATGGCTACACCTTC
J gene: TRBJ2-7; V gene: TRBV7-2; D gene: -; clone size: -; CDR3 protein: CASSLALRGEQYF; CDR3 DNA: TGTGCCAGCAGCTTAGCGCTCAGAGGTGAGCAGTACTTC
J gene: TRBJ2-6; V gene: TRBV7-2; D gene: -; clone size: many; CDR3 protein: CASSLVSGISGANVLTF; CDR3 DNA: TGTGCCAGCAGCTTAGTGTCGGGTATCTCTGGGGCCAACGTCCTGACTTTC
J gene: TRBJ1-2; V gene: TRBV19; D gene: TRBD1; clone size: few; CDR3 protein: CASARDRGSDGYTF; CDR3 DNA: TGTGCCAGTGCCCGAGACAGGGGATCGGATGGCTACACCTTC
J gene: TRBJ1-6; V gene: TRBV5-4; D gene: TRBD1; clone size: -; CDR3 protein: CASSLAGQGGGNSPLHF; CDR3 DNA: TGTGCCAGCAGCTTGGCCGGGCAGGGGGGTGGTAATTCACCCCTCCACTTT
J gene: TRBJ2-2; V gene: TRBV18; D gene: -; clone size: -; CDR3 protein: CASSHPTGPLFF; CDR3 DNA: TGTGCCAGCTCACACCCCACGGGGCCGCTGTTTTTT
J gene: TRBJ2-5; V gene: TRBV15; D gene: -; clone size: few; CDR3 protein: CATSRDYPGPQETQYF; CDR3 DNA: TGTGCCACCAGCAGAGATTACCCGGGACCCCAAGAGACCCAGTACTTC
J gene: TRBJ1-1; V gene: TRBV5-8; D gene: -; clone size: few; CDR3 protein: CASSLGKGTEAFF; CDR3 DNA: TGTGCCAGCAGCCTAGGGAAGGGCACTGAAGCTTTCTTT
J gene: TRBJ2-1; V gene: TRBV7-2; D gene: -; clone size: few; CDR3 protein: CASSLRGVGEQFF; CDR3 DNA: TGTGCCAGCAGCTTAAGAGGAGTCGGTGAGCAGTTCTTC
J gene: TRBJ2-1; V gene: TRBV27; D gene: -; clone size: -; CDR3 protein: CASSLKVAGGSEFF; CDR3 DNA: -
J gene: TRBJ2-1; V gene: TRBV6-1; D gene: -; clone size: few; CDR3 protein: CASSRTLPGNEQFF; CDR3 DNA: TGTGCCAGCAGCCGGACACTCCCCGGGAATGAGCAGTTCTTC
J gene: TRBJ2-2; V gene: TRBV28; D gene: TRBD1; clone size: -; CDR3 protein: CASRGDRAVGELFF; CDR3 DNA: TGTGCCAGCAGGGGGGACAGGGCCGTCGGGGAGCTGTTTTTT
J gene: TRBJ1-2; V gene: TRBV21-1; D gene: -; clone size: -; CDR3 protein: CASSPQGLNGYTF; CDR3 DNA: TGTGCCAGCAGCCCACAGGGACTTAATGGCTACACCTTC
J gene: TRBJ1-4; V gene: TRBV27; D gene: -; clone size: few; CDR3 protein: CASSPYGDLPGEKLFF; CDR3 DNA: TGTGCCAGCAGTCCCTACGGGGACCTACCGGGGGAAAAACTGTTTTTT
J gene: TRBJ2-3; V gene: TRBV7-2; D gene: -; clone size: many; CDR3 protein: CASSRKDTQYF; CDR3 DNA: TGTGCCAGCAGCCGCAAAGATACGCAGTATTTT
J gene: TRBJ1-5; V gene: TRBV30; D gene: -; clone size: few; CDR3 protein: CAWSVGENSGNQPQHF; CDR3 DNA: TGTGCCTGGAGTGTCGGGGAGAACTCAGGCAATCAGCCCCAGCATTTT
J gene: TRBJ2-7; V gene: TRBV18; D gene: -; clone size: many; CDR3 protein: CASSPIQSSYEQYF; CDR3 DNA: TGTGCCAGCTCACCGATACAATCTTCCTACGAGCAGTACTTC
J gene: TRBJ2-1; V gene: TRBV5-6; D gene: TRBD1; clone size: once; CDR3 protein: CASSLRRTGLNNEQFF; CDR3 DNA: TGTGCCAGCAGCTTGCGACGGACAGGGCTTAACAATGAGCAGTTCTTC
J gene: TRBJ1-4; V gene: TRBV6-5; D gene: -; clone size: -; CDR3 protein: CASSGASGEKLFF; CDR3 DNA: TGTGCCAGCAGTGGGGCTTCGGGGGAAAAACTGTTTTTT
J gene: TRBJ2-4; V gene: TRBV7-8; D gene: -; clone size: many; CDR3 protein: CASSLPKTALQYF; CDR3 DNA: TGTGCCAGCAGCCTTCCTAAGACTGCCCTTCAGTACTTC
J gene: TRBJ1-2; V gene: TRBV14; D gene: TRBD1; clone size: -; CDR3 protein: CASSLINRGVYGYTF; CDR3 DNA: TGTGCCAGCAGCCTCATCAACAGGGGCGTCTATGGCTACACCTTC
J gene: TRBJ1-2; V gene: TRBV6-6; D gene: -; clone size: -; CDR3 protein: CASSYSAGMRGYTF; CDR3 DNA: TGTGCCAGCAGTTACTCAGCGGGGATGAGGGGCTACACCTTC